Following are 4 T cell receptor beta chains from one sample sequenced in a study of blood T cell repertoires in COVID-19. Clones were read by immunoSEQ multiplex PCR, and TCRdb kept only the in-frame ones, dropping some. The sample carries about 74,000 clones, roughly four fifths recorded once. Sequencing was done on a sample of peripheral blood. The receptors were sampled from a man older than 75 with acute or convalescent COVID-19.

The genes are TRBV7-2 and TRBJ1-5, with D perhaps matching TRBD1 (6 bases). This CDR3 is 13 amino acids long. Deletions cut 5 bases from V and 6 bases from J, with 11 bases between. From germline, CDR1 is SGHTA and CDR2 FQGNSA. In nucleotides, the CDR3 is TGTGCCAGCAGCCTTGGACAGTCTCAGCCCCAGCATTTT. Encoded protein: CASSLGQSQPQHF.

This chain uses TRBV28 with TRBJ2-1; a weak D match, TRBD1 (6 bases). Germline V gene lookup returns CDR1 MDHEN and CDR2 SYDVKM. The V end was cut by 3 bases, the J end by 2 bases, with 11 bases between. The CDR3 extends over 15 amino acids. The CDR3 reads CASSFQWTAYNEQFF. Here the CDR3 DNA reads TGTGCCAGCAGTTTCCAGTGGACAGCCTACAATGAGCAGTTCTTC.

J is TRBJ2-6 and V is TRBV4-1; TRBD1 matches 7 bases. V was pared by 1 base and J by 1 base, with 13 bases of the junction left unmatched. Germline V gives CDR1 MGHRA, CDR2 YSYEKL. The CDR3 totals 20 residues. CDR3 DNA: TGCGCCAGCAGCCAAGGGGTAGGGGGCCAGTCCTTTTCTGGGGCCAACGTCCTGACTTTC. This encodes CASSQGVGGQSFSGANVLTF.

The chain carries TRBV7-3 and TRBJ2-2, with 15 bases aligning to TRBD2. The V gene end was trimmed by 5 bases and the J gene end by 5 bases; junction bases not matched to a gene: 6. The CDR3 is 17 residues long. The germline CDR1 and CDR2 sequences are SGHTA and FQGTGA. The CDR3: CASSPLGTSGGTGELFF. The CDR3 DNA reads as TGTGCCAGCAGCCCACTCGGGACTAGCGGGGGGACCGGGGAGCTGTTTTTT.